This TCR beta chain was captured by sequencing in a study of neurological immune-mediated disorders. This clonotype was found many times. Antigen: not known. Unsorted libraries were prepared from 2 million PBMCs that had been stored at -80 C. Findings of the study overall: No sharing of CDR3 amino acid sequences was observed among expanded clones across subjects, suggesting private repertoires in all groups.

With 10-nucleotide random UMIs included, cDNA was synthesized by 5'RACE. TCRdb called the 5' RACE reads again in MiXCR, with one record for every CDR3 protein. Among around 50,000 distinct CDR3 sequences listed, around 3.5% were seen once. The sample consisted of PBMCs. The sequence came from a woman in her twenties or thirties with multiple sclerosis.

CDR3 amino acids: CASSLFRDRVHGYTF. CDR3 nucleotides: TGTGCCAGCAGCCTATTCCGGGACAGGGTTCATGGCTACACCTTC. The chain links TRBV3-1 to TRBJ1-2; TRBD1 matches at 9 bases. Germline-derived CDR1 and CDR2 are LGHDT and YNNKEL (reference sequence). The J segment lost 6 bases and the V segment lost 4 bases, leaving 9 bases of the junction unmatched. CDR3 length: 15 amino acids. Full variable domain (missing parts from reference TRBV3-1 and TRBJ1-2): DTAVSQTPKYLVTQMGNDKSIKCEQNLGHDTMYWYKQDSKKFLKIMFSYNNKELIINETVPNRFSPKSPDKAHLNLHINSLELGDSAVYFCASSLFRDRVHGYTFGSGTRLTVV.